The present T cell receptor beta chain was sequenced within a study of cytomegalovirus exposure and HLA in healthy donors. Profiling relied on immunoSEQ multiplex PCR, and the TCRdb table lists in-frame clones only, not all of them. Counted here are 97,000 or so clones, more than 85% occurring once; the ten biggest clones make up 6.3%. V was shortened by 0 bases and J by 2 bases, with 14 bases between the two germline ends. The CDR3 length is 16 residues. Germline CDR1 reads SGHDT; CDR2 reads YYEEEE. Material: PBMCs. The TCR originated in a young man in good health and CMV-seropositive. The genes are TRBV5-6 and TRBJ2-5; tentative D call: TRBD1 (6 bases). This chain's CDR3 is CASSLGEQGIQETQYF. For the CDR3, the DNA is TGTGCCAGCAGCTTGGGGGAACAGGGAATACAAGAGACCCAGTACTTC. Complete variable domain (other parts from reference TRBV5-6 and TRBJ2-5): DAGVTQSPTHLIKTRGQQVTLRCSPKSGHDTVSWYQQALGQGPQFIFQYYEEEERQRGNFPDRFSGHQFPNYSSELNVNALLLGDSALYLCASSLGEQGIQETQYFGPGTRLLVL.